The 14 T cell receptor beta chains in this list originate from one sample, sequenced in a study of blood T cell repertoires in COVID-19. Profiled with immunoSEQ multiplex PCR; TCRdb holds only in-frame clones, not every one. The sample has about 280,000 clones; approximately 81% are singletons. The sample was PBMCs or T cells enriched from blood (not recorded which). The receptors shown here come from a woman aged 50 to 65 who had recovered from COVID-19.

This sequence joins TRBV2 and TRBJ2-2; 10 nucleotides align to TRBD2. The germline CDR1 and CDR2 sequences are SNHLY and FYNNEI. V lost 6 bases to trimming and J lost 1 base; unmatched junction nucleotides: 5. The CDR3 extends over 16 amino acids. As DNA, the CDR3 is TGTGCCAGCAGCGACTCTAGCGGGGGGAACACCGGGGAGCTGTTTTTT. Its translation: CASSDSSGGNTGELFF.

J is TRBJ2-1 and V is TRBV6-5, with a possible D match to TRBD1 (5 bases). Trimming left V 6 bases short and J 4 bases short, with 13 bases between. This CDR3 region has 14 residues. The V gene's germline CDR1 is MNHEY and CDR2 SVGAGI. The DNA of the CDR3 is TGTGCCAGCAGCTTTGGGGCGCGGTACAATGAGCAGTTCTTC. It is translated as CASSFGARYNEQFF.

This sequence joins TRBV5-1 and TRBJ1-4, with D maybe TRBD1 (6 bases). Trimming removed 1 base from V and 0 bases from J, with 7 bases in between. Germline V gene sequence: CDR1 SGHRS, CDR2 YFSETQ. CDR3 length: 15 amino acids. CDR3 nucleotide sequence: TGCGCCAGCAGCTTGAGACAGGCAACTAATGAAAAACTGTTTTTT. Translation gives CASSLRQATNEKLFF.

V usage is TRBV6-5 and J usage is TRBJ2-7; tentative D call: TRBD1 (6 bases). This CDR3 comprises 15 residues. CDR1 and CDR2 from the germline V gene are MNHEY and SVGAGI. Deletions cut 7 bases from V and 3 bases from J, with 19 bases between. The CDR3, as DNA: TGTGCCAGCACCCACCAGGGGACCCGTATCTACGAGCAGTACTTC. This encodes CASTHQGTRIYEQYF.

CDR3 DNA: TGTGCCAGCAGCGCGGCGGGACTAGCGGGTGCAGATACGCAGTATTTT. Amino acids: CASSAAGLAGADTQYF. The chain carries TRBV11-1 and TRBJ2-3; 12 bases fit TRBD2. The germline gives CDR1 SGHAT, CDR2 FQDESV (reference sequence). V lost 5 bases and J lost 4; bases outside the gene matches: 7. The CDR3 is 16 residues long.

This clone has just one count. The rearrangement links TRBV10-1 to TRBJ1-6; D is perhaps TRBD1 (6 bases). The CDR3 runs to 18 residues. The germline V and J ends were trimmed by 2 bases and 4 bases, with 18 bases remaining between them. Germline V lookup: CDR1 WNHNN, CDR2 SYGVQD (reference sequence). The CDR3 coding sequence is TGCGCCAGCAGTGAGAAATGGACAGTTCTATCGTATAATTCACCCCTCCACTTT. Protein product: CASSEKWTVLSYNSPLHF.

J is TRBJ2-1 and V is TRBV3-1 (or the pseudogene TRBV3-2); D perhaps matches TRBD2 (5 bases). The CDR3 length is 13 residues. Germline V gives CDR1 LGHDT, CDR2 YNNKEL (reference sequence). V was shortened by 0 bases and J by 10 bases, with 10 bases between the two germline ends. CDR3 coding DNA: TGTGCCAGCAGCCAAGATCGGACGGGGGAGCAGTTCTTC. It translates to CASSQDRTGEQFF.

This clone was recorded once. V usage is TRBV6-5 and J usage is TRBJ2-3; possibly TRBD2 for D (6 bases). Trimming pared 2 bases from V and 9 bases from J, leaving 9 bases between. Germline V lookup: CDR1 MNHEY, CDR2 SVGAGI. The CDR3 contains 12 residues. This CDR3 is CASSYAGRTQYF. CDR3 coding DNA: TGTGCCAGCAGTTACGCGGGACGGACGCAGTATTTT.

The chain links TRBV7-9 to TRBJ1-5, with a weak D call TRBD1 (6 bases). Deletions cut 5 bases from V and 5 bases from J, with 10 bases between. Looked up from germline, CDR1 is SEHNR and CDR2 is FQNEAQ (reference sequence). The CDR3 length is 13 residues. DNA of the CDR3: TGTGCCAGCAGCCTACAGGGTTATCAGCCCCAGCATTTT. Encoded protein: CASSLQGYQPQHF.

The chain is built from TRBV9 and TRBJ2-3, with TRBD2 matching 11 bases. The germline V gene encodes CDR1 SGDLS and CDR2 YYNGEE. The CDR3 loop spans 15 amino acids. Losses at the gene ends were 0 bases for V and 6 bases for J; bases not matched to a gene: 3. CDR3 protein: CASSVVLAGVDTQYF. For the CDR3, the DNA is TGTGCCAGCAGCGTAGTACTAGCGGGAGTCGATACGCAGTATTTT.

The gene calls are TRBV7-2 and TRBJ1-6; 7 bases match TRBD1. Germline V gene data show CDR1 as SGHTA and CDR2 as FQGNSA. The trim removed 7 bases at V and 5 bases at J, leaving 8 bases unmatched. CDR3 size: 15 residues. As DNA, the CDR3 is TGTGCCAGCACCCCCCGCAGGGGGAATAATTCACCCCTCCACTTT. Amino acid sequence: CASTPRRGNNSPLHF.

In its sample, this clone was seen a few times. The chain links TRBV6-4 to TRBJ1-4, with TRBD1 matching over 8 bases. CDR3 length: 15 amino acids. The V segment lost 7 bases and the J segment 7 bases; nucleotides outside the gene matches: 11. Germline assignment: CDR1 MRHNA and CDR2 SNTAGT. CDR3 loop: CASTFPRGRIEKLFF. CDR3 coding DNA: TGTGCCAGCACTTTCCCCAGGGGGCGGATTGAAAAACTGTTTTTT.

This chain uses TRBV5-1 with TRBJ1-2, with D perhaps matching TRBD1 (5 bases). The germline V gene has CDR1 SGHRS and CDR2 YFSETQ. The V and J ends lost 4 bases and 4 bases respectively, with 26 bases between them. The CDR3 has 18 amino acids. CDR3 DNA: TGCGCCAGCAGCACAACGGGTGGCTTGCAGGGTGAAATCTATGGCTACACCTTC. It translates to CASSTTGGLQGEIYGYTF.

This clone has a handful of counts. V usage is TRBV7-9 and J usage is TRBJ2-1; D unresolved. The CDR3 has 17 amino acids. Trimming took 4 bases from V and 0 from J, leaving 16 bases between them. CDR1 is SEHNR, CDR2 FQNEAQ, per germline (reference sequence). CDR3 loop: CASSSIDLASSYNEQFF. CDR3 coding DNA: TGTGCCAGCAGCTCAATAGACTTGGCTAGCTCCTACAATGAGCAGTTCTTC. Variable domain in full (rest from reference TRBV7-9 and TRBJ2-1): DTGVSQNPRHKITKRGQNVTFRCDPISEHNRLYWYRQTLGQGPEFLTYFQNEAQLEKSRLLSDRFSAERPKGSFSTLEIQRTEQGDSAMYLCASSSIDLASSYNEQFFGPGTRLTVL.